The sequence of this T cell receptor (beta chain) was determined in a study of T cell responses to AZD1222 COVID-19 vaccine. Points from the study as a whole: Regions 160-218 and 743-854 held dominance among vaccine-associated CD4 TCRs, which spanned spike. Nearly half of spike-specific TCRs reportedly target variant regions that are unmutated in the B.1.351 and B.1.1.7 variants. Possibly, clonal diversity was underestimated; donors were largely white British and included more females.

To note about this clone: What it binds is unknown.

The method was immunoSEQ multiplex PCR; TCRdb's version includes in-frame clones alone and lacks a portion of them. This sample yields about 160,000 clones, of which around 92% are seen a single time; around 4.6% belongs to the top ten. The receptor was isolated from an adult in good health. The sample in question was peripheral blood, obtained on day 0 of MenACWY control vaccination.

The CDR3 nucleotides read TGTGCCAGCAGCGTGGGGATCGGGCAAGGCACAGATACGCAGTATTTT. Protein: CASSVGIGQGTDTQYF. The gene calls are TRBV9 and TRBJ2-3, with no clear D. The CDR3 has 16 amino acids. Trimming removed 2 bases from V and 1 base from J, with 14 bases in between. CDR1 is SGDLS and CDR2 is YYNGEE in the germline V gene.